Below, 14 T cell receptor beta chains from the same sample are listed, as sequenced in a study of blood T cells in healthy people across ages. The use of a sample-barcoded 5' primer and a J-beta primer mix characterized a second PCR of roughly 6 to 11 cycles. In TCRdb, the 5' RACE reads were re-called with MiXCR into one record per CDR3 protein. Of 1,500,000 or so distinct CDR3 sequences in the sample, approximately 59% were seen once. Sequenced: blood. These TCRs come from a man aged 18 to 30 in good health.

The rearrangement links TRBV6-5 to TRBJ2-4; 10 nucleotides align to TRBD1. CDR1 and CDR2 from the germline V gene are MNHEY and SVGAGI. The CDR3 runs to 14 residues. The trim removed 11 bases at V and 13 bases at J, leaving 17 bases unmatched. CDR3 bases: TGTGCCGGCATTCCGGGACAGGGGACTCGGGAGCAGTACTTC. Protein sequence: CAGIPGQGTREQYF.

About this clonotype: Relative to the germline gene, one junction end is altered; a read error may explain this. CDR3 in amino acids: CASNRAGTYSYNGQFF. The CDR3 bases are TGTGCCAGCAACAGAGCGGGCACCTACTCCTACAATGGGCAGTTCTTC. The V call is TRBV6-5, the J call TRBJ2-1, with a weak D call TRBD2 (6 bases). The CDR3 sequence is 16 residues long. The germline V gene has CDR1 MNHEY and CDR2 SVGAGI.

The chain couples TRBV20-1 to TRBJ2-1, with D uncertain. Germline CDR1 reads DFQATT; CDR2 reads SNEGSKA (reference sequence). CDR3 length: 13 amino acids. Written as DNA, the CDR3 is TGCACCCTCGGTCGGGCAGCATACAATGAGCAGTTCTTC. It is translated as CTLGRAAYNEQFF.

The chain links TRBV7-2 to TRBJ2-1, with D uncertain. Per the germline V gene, CDR1 is SGHTA and CDR2 is FQGNSA. The CDR3 has 14 residues. The ends were cut back, 2 bases at V and 6 bases at J, with 11 bases in the middle. Here the CDR3 DNA reads TGTGCCAGCAGCTTAAATCATTTAGCCAATGAGCAGTTCTTC. It codes for CASSLNHLANEQFF.

This clonotype was counted between two and nine times. The J gene is TRBJ1-2, the V gene TRBV7-8, with TRBD1 as a possible D gene (6 bases). Trimming left V 5 bases short and J 3 bases short, with 13 bases between. The germline CDR1 and CDR2 sequences are SGHVS and FQNEAQ. The CDR3 runs to 14 residues. CDR3 coding DNA: TGTGCCAGCAGCCGTGGAGGGGGTGACTATGGCTACACCTTC. Encoded protein: CASSRGGGDYGYTF.

V usage is TRBV6-5 and J usage is TRBJ2-5; the D gene is possibly TRBD2 (7 bases). The J call may be faulty, since TRBJ2-7 better matches the DNA end. The CDR3 consists of 15 residues. Per the germline V gene, CDR1 is MNHEY and CDR2 is SVGAGI. For the CDR3, the DNA is TGTGCCAGCAGTTACCGGCGGGGGCACCGGTACGAGCAGTACTTC. Amino acid sequence: CASSYRRGHRYEQYF.

This clonotype was observed once. V and J are TRBV5-1 and TRBJ2-3; D unresolved. The V gene's germline CDR1 is SGHRS and CDR2 YFSETQ. V gave up 0 bases and J gave up 1 base, with 21 bases separating them. The CDR3 covers 19 residues. This CDR3 reads CASSLDLLSWPKRTDTQYF. The CDR3 DNA follows: TGCGCCAGCAGCTTGGATCTTTTGTCGTGGCCGAAACGCACAGATACGCAGTATTTT.

CDR3 sequence: CASSYAMNTEAFF. DNA for the CDR3: TGTGCCAGCAGTTACGCAATGAACACTGAAGCTTTCTTT. The V gene is TRBV27, the J gene TRBJ1-1; no definite D call. The V end was cut by 4 bases, the J end by 0 bases, with 6 bases between. Germline assignment: CDR1 MNHEY and CDR2 SMNVEV (reference sequence). The CDR3 runs to 13 residues.

The V call is TRBV10-3, the J call TRBJ1-6, with 8 nucleotides matching TRBD1. V gave up 3 bases and J gave up 0 bases; unmatched junction bases: 7. This CDR3 comprises 18 residues. The germline V gene has CDR1 ENHRY and CDR2 SYGVKD. CDR3 in DNA: TGTGCCATCAGTGACCGCGACAGGGGTGGCTCCTATAATTCACCCCTCCACTTT. It codes for CAISDRDRGGSYNSPLHF.

The CDR3 reads CASNRDRLFF. CDR3 DNA: TGTGCCAGCAACCGGGACAGGCTGTTCTTC. V and J are TRBV27 and TRBJ2-1; 8 positions agree with TRBD1. Germline CDR1 reads MNHEY; CDR2 reads SMNVEV (reference sequence). V lost 7 bases and J lost 15; bases outside the gene matches: 5. This CDR3 contains 10 residues.

The chain couples TRBV20-1 to TRBJ1-2, with D perhaps TRBD1 (5 bases). V was clipped by 3 bases and J by 4 bases, with 12 bases between them. The CDR3 runs 13 residues. The germline gives CDR1 DFQATT, CDR2 SNEGSKA (reference sequence). The CDR3 DNA reads as TGCAGTGCTAGGTGGGGAGGGACCTATGGCTACACCTTC. It yields the protein CSARWGGTYGYTF.

Of note for this clonotype: A clone one base away is much larger, so this may be a read error. The gene calls are TRBV20-1 and TRBJ2-5, with D possibly TRBD2 on 5 matching bases. Trimming shortened V by 5 bases and J by 11 bases, and 21 bases separated the two germline ends. The germline V gene has CDR1 DFQATT and CDR2 SNEGSKA (reference sequence). This CDR3 spans 13 amino acids. The CDR3 DNA reads as TGCAGTGCTCCATCTTCTAGCAACGTTGAGCAGTACTTC. Translating gives CSAPSSSNVEQYF.

The V and J genes are TRBV5-1 and TRBJ2-2; 7 nucleotides align to TRBD2. Trimming removed 0 bases from V and 4 bases from J; junction bases left unmatched: 3. The germline gives CDR1 SGHRS, CDR2 YFSETQ. This CDR3 has 15 amino acids. The chain's CDR3 is CASSLAASGTGELFF. The CDR3 DNA reads TGCGCCAGCAGCTTGGCGGCTAGCGGCACCGGGGAGCTGTTTTTT.

This clonotype was detected once. V is TRBV20-1 and J is TRBJ2-4; tentatively, D is TRBD2 (6 bases). Gene TRBJ2-7 matches the end of the DNA better, so the J call may be wrong. Germline CDR1 and CDR2: DFQATT and SNEGSKA (reference sequence). The CDR3 covers 13 residues. The CDR3 bases are TGCAGTGCTAGAGTCTGGGGGGCCTACGAGCAGTACTTC. Translated, it gives CSARVWGAYEQYF.